This T cell receptor beta chain was recovered during a study of long-term antiretroviral therapy in people with HIV. At the survey level, the v3.0 immunoSEQ assay was run. Assay used: immunoSEQ multiplex PCR; TCRdb lists only in-frame clones, some missing. Among about 27,000 clones listed, 82% were seen once. Study observations and caveats: Blood sampling spanned 2004 to 2017, possibly under older ART regimens. Regardless of time point, clones expanded before ART dominated the repertoire.

Germline CDR1 reads LNHDA; CDR2 reads SQIVND (reference sequence). V was pared by 6 bases and J by 0 bases, with 12 bases between. The CDR3 is made up of 14 amino acids. With regard to this clone: What it binds is not known.

V and J are TRBV19 and TRBJ2-7; TRBD2 is a possible D gene (5 bases). This clonotype was sampled from a man in his late teens or twenties with HIV. Sequencing was performed on unsorted PBMCs, taken 0.8 years before starting antiretroviral therapy. The CDR3 DNA follows: TGTGCCAGTAGCCCCCTTGGGAGCTCCTACGAGCAGTACTTC. Translated, it gives CASSPLGSSYEQYF.